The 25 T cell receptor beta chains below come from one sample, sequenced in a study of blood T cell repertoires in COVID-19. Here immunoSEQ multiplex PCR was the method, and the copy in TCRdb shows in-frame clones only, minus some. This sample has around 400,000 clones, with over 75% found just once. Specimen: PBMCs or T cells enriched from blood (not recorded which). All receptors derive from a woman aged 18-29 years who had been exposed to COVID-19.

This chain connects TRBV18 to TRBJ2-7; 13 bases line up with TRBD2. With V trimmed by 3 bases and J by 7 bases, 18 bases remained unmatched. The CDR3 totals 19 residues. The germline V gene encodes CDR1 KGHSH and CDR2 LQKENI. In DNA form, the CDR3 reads TGTGCCAGCTCACCCGACAGGATCAGGACTAGCGGGAGTTATGGTGAGCAGTACTTC. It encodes CASSPDRIRTSGSYGEQYF.

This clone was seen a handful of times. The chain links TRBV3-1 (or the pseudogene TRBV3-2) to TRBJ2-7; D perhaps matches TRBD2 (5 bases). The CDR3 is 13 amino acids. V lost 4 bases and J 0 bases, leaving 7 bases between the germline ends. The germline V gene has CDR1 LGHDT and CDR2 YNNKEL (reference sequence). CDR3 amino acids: CASSLASSYEQYF. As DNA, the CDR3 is TGTGCCAGCAGCCTAGCGAGCTCCTACGAGCAGTACTTC.

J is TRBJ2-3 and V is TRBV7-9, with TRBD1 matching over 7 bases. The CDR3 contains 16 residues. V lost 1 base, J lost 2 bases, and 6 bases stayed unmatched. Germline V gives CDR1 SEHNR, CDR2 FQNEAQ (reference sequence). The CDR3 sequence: CASSLGGTEFTDTQYF. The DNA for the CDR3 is TGTGCCAGCAGCTTAGGGGGGACAGAGTTCACAGATACGCAGTATTTT.

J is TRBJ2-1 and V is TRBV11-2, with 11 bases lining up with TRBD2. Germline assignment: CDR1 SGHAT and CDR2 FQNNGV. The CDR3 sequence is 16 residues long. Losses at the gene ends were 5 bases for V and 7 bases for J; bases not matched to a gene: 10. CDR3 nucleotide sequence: TGTGCCAGCAGCCCCCGACTAGCGGGATTGGGGAATGAGCAGTTCTTC. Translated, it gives CASSPRLAGLGNEQFF.

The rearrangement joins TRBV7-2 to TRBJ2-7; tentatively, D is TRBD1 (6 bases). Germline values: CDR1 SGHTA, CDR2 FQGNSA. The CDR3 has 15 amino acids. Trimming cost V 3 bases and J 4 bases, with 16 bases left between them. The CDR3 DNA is TGTGCCAGCAGCTTCGGGACACCGATCCCTTACGAGCAGTACTTC. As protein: CASSFGTPIPYEQYF.

CDR3 region: CASSVGESQIEQYF. In nucleotides, the CDR3 is TGTGCCAGCAGCGTCGGGGAGTCCCAGATCGAGCAGTACTTC. This rearrangement joins TRBV9 to TRBJ2-7; D might be TRBD2 (5 bases). The CDR3 consists of 14 residues. Trimming took off 2 bases at V and 6 bases at J, with 15 bases between the two ends. From germline, CDR1 is SGDLS and CDR2 YYNGEE.

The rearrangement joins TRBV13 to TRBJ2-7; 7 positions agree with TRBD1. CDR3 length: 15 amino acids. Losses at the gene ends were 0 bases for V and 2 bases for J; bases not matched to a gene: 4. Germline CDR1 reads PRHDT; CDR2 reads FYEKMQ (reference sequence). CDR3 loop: CASSLGRGRTYEQYF. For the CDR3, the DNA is TGTGCCAGCAGCTTAGGGAGGGGGCGCACCTACGAGCAGTACTTC.

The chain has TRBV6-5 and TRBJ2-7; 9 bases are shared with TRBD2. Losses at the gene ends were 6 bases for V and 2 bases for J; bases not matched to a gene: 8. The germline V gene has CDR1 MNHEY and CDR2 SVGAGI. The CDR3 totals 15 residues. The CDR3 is CASRQTSGPPYEQYF. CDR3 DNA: TGTGCCAGCAGGCAGACTAGCGGTCCTCCCTACGAGCAGTACTTC.

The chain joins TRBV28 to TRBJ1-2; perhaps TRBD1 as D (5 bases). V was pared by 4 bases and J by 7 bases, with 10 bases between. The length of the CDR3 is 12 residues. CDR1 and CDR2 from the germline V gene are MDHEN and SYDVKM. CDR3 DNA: TGTGCCAGCAGTTCAGGGTTGTTTGGCTACACCTTC. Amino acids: CASSSGLFGYTF.

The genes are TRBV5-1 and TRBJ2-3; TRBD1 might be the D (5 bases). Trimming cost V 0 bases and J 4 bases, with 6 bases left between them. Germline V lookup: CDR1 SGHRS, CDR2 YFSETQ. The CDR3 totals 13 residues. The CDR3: CASSLGRADTQYF. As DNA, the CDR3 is TGCGCCAGCAGCTTGGGCAGGGCAGATACGCAGTATTTT. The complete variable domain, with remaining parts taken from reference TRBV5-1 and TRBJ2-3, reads KAGVTQTPRYLIKTRGQQVTLSCSPISGHRSVSWYQQTPGQGLQFLFEYFSETQRNKGNFPGRFSGRQFSNSRSEMNVSTLELGDSALYLCASSLGRADTQYFGPGTRLTVL.

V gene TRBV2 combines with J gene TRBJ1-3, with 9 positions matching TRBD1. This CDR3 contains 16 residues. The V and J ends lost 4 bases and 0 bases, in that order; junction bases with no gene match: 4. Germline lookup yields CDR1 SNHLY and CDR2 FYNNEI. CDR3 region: CASSAGTGSSGNTIYF. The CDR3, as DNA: TGTGCCAGCAGTGCAGGGACAGGGAGCTCTGGAAACACCATATATTTT.

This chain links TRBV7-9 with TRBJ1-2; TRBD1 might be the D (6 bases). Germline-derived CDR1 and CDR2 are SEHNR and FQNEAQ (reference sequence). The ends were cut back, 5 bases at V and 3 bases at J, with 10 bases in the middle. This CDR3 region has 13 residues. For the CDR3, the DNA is TGTGCCAGCAGCGTCGGGACACACTATGGCTACACCTTC. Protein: CASSVGTHYGYTF.

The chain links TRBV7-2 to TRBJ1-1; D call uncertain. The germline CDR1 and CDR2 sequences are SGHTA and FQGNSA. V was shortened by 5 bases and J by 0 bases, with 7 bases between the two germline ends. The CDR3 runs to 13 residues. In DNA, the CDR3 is TGTGCCAGCAGCGCGGTCTTGAACACTGAAGCTTTCTTT. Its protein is CASSAVLNTEAFF.

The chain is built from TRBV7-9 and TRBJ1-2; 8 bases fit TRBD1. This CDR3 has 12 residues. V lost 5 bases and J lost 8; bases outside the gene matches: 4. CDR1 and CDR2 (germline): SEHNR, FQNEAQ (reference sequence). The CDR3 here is CASSVDRDGYTF. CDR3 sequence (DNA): TGTGCCAGCAGCGTGGACAGGGACGGCTACACCTTC.

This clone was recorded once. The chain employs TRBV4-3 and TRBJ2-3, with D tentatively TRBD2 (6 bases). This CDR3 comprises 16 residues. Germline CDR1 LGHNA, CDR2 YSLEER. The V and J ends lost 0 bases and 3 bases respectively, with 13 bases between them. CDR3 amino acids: CASSQDLRGGTDTQYF. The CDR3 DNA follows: TGCGCCAGCAGCCAAGATCTGAGGGGAGGAACAGATACGCAGTATTTT.

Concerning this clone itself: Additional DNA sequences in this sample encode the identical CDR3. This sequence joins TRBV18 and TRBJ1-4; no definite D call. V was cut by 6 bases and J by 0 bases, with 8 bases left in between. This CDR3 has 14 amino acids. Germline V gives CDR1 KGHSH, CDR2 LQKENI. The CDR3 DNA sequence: TGTGCCAGCTCCCCAGGAGCAACTAATGAAAAACTGTTTTTT. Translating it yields CASSPGATNEKLFF.

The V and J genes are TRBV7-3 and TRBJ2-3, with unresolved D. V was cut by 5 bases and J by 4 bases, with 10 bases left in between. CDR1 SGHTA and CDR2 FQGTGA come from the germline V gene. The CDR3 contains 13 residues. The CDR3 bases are TGTGCCAGCAGCCCCTTGGGCCCAGATACGCAGTATTTT. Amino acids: CASSPLGPDTQYF.

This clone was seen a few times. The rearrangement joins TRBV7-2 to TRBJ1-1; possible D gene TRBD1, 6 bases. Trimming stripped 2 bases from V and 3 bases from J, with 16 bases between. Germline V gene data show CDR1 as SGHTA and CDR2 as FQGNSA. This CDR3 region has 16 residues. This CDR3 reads CASSLTSDSLHTEAFF. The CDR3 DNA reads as TGTGCCAGCAGCTTAACCTCGGACAGCCTTCACACTGAAGCTTTCTTT.

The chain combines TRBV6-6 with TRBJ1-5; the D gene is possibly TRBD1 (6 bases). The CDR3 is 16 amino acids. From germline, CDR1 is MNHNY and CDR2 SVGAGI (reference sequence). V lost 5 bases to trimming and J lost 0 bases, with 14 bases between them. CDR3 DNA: TGTGCCAGCAGTCCCAGAATGACAGGTAGCAATCAGCCCCAGCATTTT. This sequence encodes CASSPRMTGSNQPQHF.

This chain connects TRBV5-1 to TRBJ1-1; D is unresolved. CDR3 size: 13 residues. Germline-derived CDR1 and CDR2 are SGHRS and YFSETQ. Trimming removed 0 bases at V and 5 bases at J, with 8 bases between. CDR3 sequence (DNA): TGCGCCAGCAGCTTGGACGGTCTAACTGAAGCTTTCTTT. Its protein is CASSLDGLTEAFF.

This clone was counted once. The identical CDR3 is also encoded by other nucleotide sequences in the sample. The CDR3 loop is CASSPRLAGGRQETQYF. The DNA for the CDR3 is TGTGCCAGCTCACCTCGACTAGCGGGGGGGCGTCAAGAGACCCAGTACTTC. The chain recombines TRBV18 with TRBJ2-5; TRBD2 matches 14 bases. Per germline, CDR1 KGHSH and CDR2 LQKENI. There are 17 residues in the CDR3. J lost 2 bases, V lost 3 bases, and 5 bases had no gene match.

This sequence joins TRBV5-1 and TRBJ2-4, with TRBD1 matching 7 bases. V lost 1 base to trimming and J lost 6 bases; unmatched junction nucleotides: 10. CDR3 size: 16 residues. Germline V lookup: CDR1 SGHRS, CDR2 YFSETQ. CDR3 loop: CASSLTGQAVGNIQYF. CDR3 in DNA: TGCGCCAGCAGCTTGACAGGACAGGCGGTGGGAAACATTCAGTACTTC.

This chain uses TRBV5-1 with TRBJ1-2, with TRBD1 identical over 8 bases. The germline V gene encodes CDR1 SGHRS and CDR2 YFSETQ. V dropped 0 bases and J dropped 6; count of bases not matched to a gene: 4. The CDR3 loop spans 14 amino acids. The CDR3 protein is CASSLAGTGHGYTF. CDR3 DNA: TGCGCCAGCAGCTTGGCTGGGACAGGTCATGGCTACACCTTC.

The CDR3 loop is CASTLTGGASNSPLHF. In DNA, the CDR3 is TGTGCCAGCACCCTTACAGGGGGCGCTTCCAATTCACCCCTCCACTTT. The V and J genes are TRBV25-1 and TRBJ1-6; 9 nucleotides align to TRBD1. The CDR3 covers 16 residues. J was trimmed by 7 bases and V by 7 bases; bases with no gene match: 11. CDR1 and CDR2 from the germline V gene are MGHDK and SYGVNS. The full variable domain, in which reference TRBV25-1 and TRBJ1-6 provide the parts outside the CDR3, is EADIYQTPRYLVIGTGKKITLECSQTMGHDKMYWYQQDPGMELHLIHYSYGVNSTEKGDLSSESTVSRIRTEHFPLTLESARPSHTSQYLCASTLTGGASNSPLHFGNGTRLTVT.

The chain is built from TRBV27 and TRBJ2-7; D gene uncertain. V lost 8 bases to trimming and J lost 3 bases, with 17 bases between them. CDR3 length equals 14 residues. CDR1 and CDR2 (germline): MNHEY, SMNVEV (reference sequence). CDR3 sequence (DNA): TGTGCCAGCGCACCATTACAGATCCTCTACGAGCAGTACTTC. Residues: CASAPLQILYEQYF.